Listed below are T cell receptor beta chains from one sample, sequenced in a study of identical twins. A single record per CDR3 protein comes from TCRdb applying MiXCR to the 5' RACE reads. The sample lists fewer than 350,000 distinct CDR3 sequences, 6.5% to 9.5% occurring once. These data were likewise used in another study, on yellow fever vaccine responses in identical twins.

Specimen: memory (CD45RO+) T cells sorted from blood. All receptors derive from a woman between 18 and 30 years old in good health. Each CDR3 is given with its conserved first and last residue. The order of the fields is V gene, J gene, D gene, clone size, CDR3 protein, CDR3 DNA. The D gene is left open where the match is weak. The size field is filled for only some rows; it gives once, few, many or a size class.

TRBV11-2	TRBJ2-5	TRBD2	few	CASSLGGGRIETQYF	TGTGCCAGCAGCTTAGGCGGGGGGCGAATAGAGACCCAGTACTTC
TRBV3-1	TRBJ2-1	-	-	CASSQDPTSYNEQFF	TGTGCCAGCAGCCAAGATCCAACCTCTTACAATGAGCAGTTCTTC
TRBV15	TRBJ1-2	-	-	CATSRTTLYGYTF	TGTGCCACCAGCAGGACTACCCTCTATGGCTACACCTTC
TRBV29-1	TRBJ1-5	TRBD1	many	CSVVTGEATYSNQPQHF	TGCAGCGTTGTAACAGGGGAGGCTACTTATAGCAATCAGCCCCAGCATTTT
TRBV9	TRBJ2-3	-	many	CASSVAEPTDTQYF	TGTGCCAGCAGCGTAGCCGAACCCACAGATACGCAGTATTTT
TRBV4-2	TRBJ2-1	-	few	CASSQDRLGPPYNEQFF	TGTGCCAGCAGCCAAGATCGGCTGGGGCCACCCTACAATGAGCAGTTCTTC
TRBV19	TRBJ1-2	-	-	CASGHRGYTF	TGTGCCAGTGGACATCGGGGCTACACCTTC
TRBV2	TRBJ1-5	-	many	CASGRGARNQPQHF	TGTGCCAGCGGTCGCGGGGCGCGTAATCAGCCCCAGCATTTT
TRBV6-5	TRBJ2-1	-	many	CASSNRQSPYPRYNEQFF	TGTGCCAGCAGTAACAGACAGAGCCCATACCCGAGATACAATGAGCAGTTCTTC
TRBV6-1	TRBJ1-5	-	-	CASCQANLGNQPQHF	TGTGCCAGCTGCCAGGCTAACCTTGGAAATCAGCCCCAGCATTTT
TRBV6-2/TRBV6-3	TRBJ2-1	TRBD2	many	CASRPGLAVEQFF	TGTGCCAGCAGACCCGGACTAGCGGTTGAGCAGTTCTTC
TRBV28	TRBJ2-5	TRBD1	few	CASAGQVETQYF	TGTGCCAGCGCGGGACAGGTAGAGACCCAGTACTTC
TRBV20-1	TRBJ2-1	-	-	CSARRNGNEQFF	TGCAGTGCTAGACGCAACGGTAATGAGCAGTTCTTC
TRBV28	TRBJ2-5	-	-	CASRLQGWETQYF	TGTGCCAGCAGGCTACAGGGTTGGGAGACCCAGTACTTC
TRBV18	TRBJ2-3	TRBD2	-	CASSPPGGASTDTQYF	TGTGCCAGCTCACCTCCGGGAGGGGCTAGCACAGATACGCAGTATTTT
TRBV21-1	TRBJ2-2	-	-	CASKRGHLGNTGELFF	TGTGCCAGCAAGAGGGGGCATCTGGGAAACACCGGGGAGCTGTTTTTT
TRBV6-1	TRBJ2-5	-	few	CATLPLPGTGQETQYF	TGTGCCACCCTACCCCTACCCGGGACGGGCCAAGAGACCCAGTACTTC
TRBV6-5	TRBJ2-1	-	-	CASSYGSKTVSYNEQFF	TGTGCCAGCAGTTACGGGTCAAAGACGGTATCCTACAATGAGCAGTTCTTC
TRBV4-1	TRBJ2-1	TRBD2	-	CASSPPLAGGPYNEQFF	TGCGCCAGCAGCCCACCGCTAGCGGGAGGCCCCTACAATGAGCAGTTCTTC
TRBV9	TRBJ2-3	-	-	CASSVAEDTQYF	TGTGCCAGCAGCGTAGCTGAAGATACGCAGTATTTT
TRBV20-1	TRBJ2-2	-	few	CSARDSGLVGGELFF	TGCAGTGCTAGAGATTCCGGGTTAGTCGGCGGGGAGCTGTTTTTT
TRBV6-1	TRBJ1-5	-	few	CVSSHLYSNQPQHF	TGTGTCAGCAGCCACCTTTATAGCAATCAGCCCCAGCATTTT
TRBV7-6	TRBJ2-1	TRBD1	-	CASSRRDRERNEQFF	TGTGCCAGCAGCCGCCGGGACAGGGAACGCAATGAGCAGTTCTTC
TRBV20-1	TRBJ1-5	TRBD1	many	CTMPGQGLQPQHF	TGCACTATGCCGGGACAGGGATTACAGCCCCAGCATTTT
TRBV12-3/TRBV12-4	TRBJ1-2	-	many	CASGQRADGYTF	TGTGCCAGCGGACAGAGAGCCGATGGCTACACCTTC
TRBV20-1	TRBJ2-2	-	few	CSAGDYPTGELFF	TGCAGTGCTGGCGACTATCCCACCGGGGAGCTGTTTTTT
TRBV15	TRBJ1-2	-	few	CATSRVTGFYGYTF	TGTGCCACCAGCAGAGTAACAGGGTTCTATGGCTACACCTTC
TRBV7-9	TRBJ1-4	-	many	CASSRAITNEKLFF	TGTGCCAGCAGCAGAGCCATTACCAATGAAAAACTGTTTTTT
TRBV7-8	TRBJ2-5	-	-	CASSSPSGEQETQYF	TGTGCCAGCAGCTCCCCGAGCGGAGAGCAAGAGACCCAGTACTTC
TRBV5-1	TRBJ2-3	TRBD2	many	CASAGLAVTDTQYF	TGCGCCAGTGCGGGACTAGCGGTCACAGATACGCAGTATTTT
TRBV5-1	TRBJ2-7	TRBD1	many	CASSLFRTGTPYEQYF	TGCGCCAGCAGCCTATTCCGGACAGGAACCCCATACGAGCAGTACTTC
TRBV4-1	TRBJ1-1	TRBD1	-	CASSRQGAREAFF	TGCGCCAGCAGCCGTCAGGGGGCCCGTGAAGCTTTCTTT
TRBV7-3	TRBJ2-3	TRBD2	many	CASSLGGRATDTQYF	TGTGCCAGCAGCTTAGGGGGGAGGGCCACAGATACGCAGTATTTT
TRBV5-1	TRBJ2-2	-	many	CASSLGLVTGELFF	TGCGCCAGCAGCTTGGGACTAGTCACCGGGGAGCTGTTTTTT
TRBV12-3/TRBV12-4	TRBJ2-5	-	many	CASSFGGETQYF	TGTGCCAGCAGCTTTGGCGGGGAGACCCAGTACTTC
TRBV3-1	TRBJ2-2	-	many	CASSPDSRNTGELFF	TGTGCCAGCAGCCCGGACAGTCGGAACACCGGGGAGCTGTTTTTT
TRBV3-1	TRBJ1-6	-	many	CASSQGQANSPLHF	TGTGCCAGCAGCCAAGGACAGGCCAATTCACCCCTCCACTTT
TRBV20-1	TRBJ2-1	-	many	CSASRGINEQFF	TGCAGTGCTAGTCGGGGGATTAATGAGCAGTTCTTC
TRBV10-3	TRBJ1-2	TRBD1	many	CAISETTGAPANYGYTF	TGTGCCATCAGTGAGACTACAGGGGCCCCAGCTAACTATGGCTACACCTTC
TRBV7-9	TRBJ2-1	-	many	CASSLAPGANEQFF	TGTGCCAGCAGCTTAGCCCCCGGGGCTAATGAGCAGTTCTTC
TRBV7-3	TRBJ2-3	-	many	CASSLPITDTQYF	TGTGCCAGCAGCTTACCCATCACAGATACGCAGTATTTT